This passage covers 5 T cell receptor beta chains from one sample sequenced in a study of breast tumors, draining lymph nodes, adjacent tissues. The lymph nodes were axillary draining lymph nodes from breast cancer patients. TCRdb ran MiXCR on the multiplex PCR reads and lists one entry per CDR3 protein. The repertoire holds about 140,000 distinct CDR3 sequences, 32% seen once, with approximately 2.2% in the top ten. Sequencing used axillary lymph node tissue. Receptors originate from a female donor with breast cancer. Some clones in this sample may be carry-over from other donors' samples.

This clonotype showed up many times. V usage is TRBV2 and J usage is TRBJ1-5; 8 bases are shared with TRBD1. Germline V gene sequence: CDR1 SNHLY, CDR2 FYNNEI. The V and J ends lost 6 bases and 6 bases, in that order; junction bases with no gene match: 4. The CDR3 is made up of 13 amino acids. The CDR3 sequence: CASRGTGSQPQHF. The DNA of the CDR3 is TGTGCCAGCAGGGGGACAGGCAGTCAGCCCCAGCATTTT.

Notes on this clonotype: One end of the junction is discordant with germline, which a read error may explain. The chain combines TRBV19 with TRBJ2-3; the match to TRBD1 covers 7 bases. Germline CDR1 LNHDA, CDR2 SQIVND (reference sequence). The CDR3 spans 12 residues. For the CDR3, the DNA is TGTGCCAGTAGCCTCTCCGGACAGGCGATAATCTTT. Translated: CASSLSGQAIIF.

In its sample, this clonotype was seen many times. This chain uses TRBV7-8 with TRBJ2-1; 7 positions match TRBD1. This CDR3 region has 16 residues. Trimming took 6 bases from V and 0 from J; bases not matched to a gene: 8. Germline assignment: CDR1 SGHVS and CDR2 FQNEAQ. Written as DNA, the CDR3 is TGTGCCAGCAGTTTTACCGGGACAGACTCCTACAATGAGCAGTTCTTC. Translation gives CASSFTGTDSYNEQFF.

This clonotype has ten or more counts. The rearrangement joins TRBV2 to TRBJ1-2, with D hard to call. This CDR3 is 15 amino acids long. Germline-derived CDR1 and CDR2 are SNHLY and FYNNEI. Trimming removed 3 bases at V and 5 bases at J, with 16 bases between. The CDR3 is CASSDLGFRIYGYTF. The DNA for the CDR3 is TGTGCCAGCAGTGATTTGGGCTTTCGAATTTATGGCTACACCTTC.

This clonotype was recorded a few times. V usage is TRBV28 and J usage is TRBJ2-4; D not resolved. V was trimmed by 3 bases and J by 2 bases, leaving 11 bases between them. Germline CDR1 is MDHEN and CDR2 is SYDVKM. The length of the CDR3 is 15 residues. The CDR3 here is CASSFSGMPKNIQYF. The CDR3 region has the DNA TGTGCCAGCAGTTTTTCTGGGATGCCCAAAAACATTCAGTACTTC.